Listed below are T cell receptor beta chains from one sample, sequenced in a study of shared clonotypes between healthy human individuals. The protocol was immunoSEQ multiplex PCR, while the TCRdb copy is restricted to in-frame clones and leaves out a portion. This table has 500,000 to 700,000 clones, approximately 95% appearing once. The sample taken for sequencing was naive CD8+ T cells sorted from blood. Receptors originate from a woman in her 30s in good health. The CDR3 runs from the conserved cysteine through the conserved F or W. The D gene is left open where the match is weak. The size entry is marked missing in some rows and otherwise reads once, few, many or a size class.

CATSRDLGNYGYTF,TGTGCCACCAGCAGAGATCTTGGTAACTATGGCTACACCTTC,14,TRBJ1-2,-,TRBV15,-
CASSLPDYTDTQYF,TGTGCCAGCAGTCTCCCTGACTACACAGATACGCAGTATTTT,14,TRBJ2-3,-,TRBV28,-
CASSQERAGVYNEQFF,TGTGCCAGCAGCCAAGAGCGAGCGGGAGTCTACAATGAGCAGTTCTTC,16,TRBJ2-1,TRBD2,TRBV4-2,-
CASSKKANNEKLFF,TGTGCCAGCTCGAAAAAGGCGAATAATGAAAAACTGTTTTTT,14,TRBJ1-4,-,TRBV5-4,-
CATQEQVSYEQYF,TGTGCCACCCAGGAACAAGTCTCCTACGAGCAGTACTTC,13,TRBJ2-7,-,TRBV10-3,once
CSVVWDYTYEQYF,TGCAGCGTTGTGTGGGACTATACCTACGAGCAGTACTTC,13,TRBJ2-7,TRBD2,TRBV29-1,-
CASSLRDYYEQYF,TGTGCCAGCTCATTACGGGACTACTACGAGCAGTACTTC,13,TRBJ2-7,TRBD2,TRBV18,-
CSVDHRGGSSYEQYF,TGCAGCGTTGATCACAGGGGCGGGAGTTCCTACGAGCAGTACTTC,15,TRBJ2-7,-,TRBV29-1,once
CASSPLDSQETQYF,TGTGCCAGCAGTCCACTTGATTCCCAAGAGACCCAGTACTTC,14,TRBJ2-5,-,TRBV27,-
CASSQDFNQPQHF,TGTGCCAGCAGTCAGGACTTCAATCAGCCCCAGCATTTT,13,TRBJ1-5,-,TRBV6-6,-
CASRGGERAQYF,TGTGCCAGCAGGGGGGGGGAGAGGGCCCAGTACTTC,12,TRBJ2-5,TRBD2,TRBV5-4,-
CATCSSGRETQYF,TGTGCCACCTGCTCTAGCGGGAGGGAGACCCAGTACTTC,13,TRBJ2-5,TRBD2,TRBV15,-
CASSTASLSYNEQFF,TGTGCCAGCAGCACCGCTAGCTTAAGCTACAATGAGCAGTTCTTC,15,TRBJ2-1,-,TRBV5-4,-
CASSLKVTGFSSGANVLTF,TGTGCCAGCAGCTTAAAGGTGACAGGGTTTAGCTCTGGGGCCAACGTCCTGACTTTC,19,TRBJ2-6,TRBD1,TRBV7-8,-
CASSYLAGEGTDTQYF,TGTGCCAGCAGTTACCTAGCGGGAGAGGGCACAGATACGCAGTATTTT,16,TRBJ2-3,TRBD2,TRBV2,-
CASSQGVGSGSYEQYF,TGCGCCAGCAGCCAAGGCGTAGGTAGCGGGTCCTACGAGCAGTACTTC,16,TRBJ2-7,TRBD2,TRBV4-1,-
CASRQTIAGVKNEQFF,TGTGCCAGCAGGCAAACAATAGCGGGAGTTAAAAATGAGCAGTTCTTC,16,TRBJ2-1,TRBD2,TRBV28,-
CASSLSSPWTGRDTEAFF,TGTGCCAGCAGTTTATCCTCCCCGTGGACAGGGAGGGACACTGAAGCTTTCTTT,18,TRBJ1-1,TRBD1,TRBV28,-
CASSFPVSGNRSYNEQFF,TGTGCCAGCAGCTTCCCTGTGAGCGGGAACCGCTCCTACAATGAGCAGTTCTTC,18,TRBJ2-1,TRBD2,TRBV7-9,once
CASSYPGADQPQHF,TGTGCCAGCAGTTACCCAGGGGCCGATCAGCCCCAGCATTTT,14,TRBJ1-5,-,TRBV2,-
CASSEWPANYGYTF,TGCGCCAGCAGTGAATGGCCAGCTAACTATGGCTACACCTTC,14,TRBJ1-2,-,TRBV10-2,-
CASSCKNPGQGTYNEQFF,TGTGCCAGCAGTTGCAAGAACCCGGGACAGGGAACCTACAATGAGCAGTTCTTC,18,TRBJ2-1,TRBD1,TRBV28,-
CAWSWQILEYGYTF,TGTGCCTGGAGTTGGCAGATATTGGAGTATGGCTACACCTTC,14,TRBJ1-2,-,TRBV30,-
CASSVWQTYEQYF,TGTGCCAGCAGTGTATGGCAGACCTACGAGCAGTACTTC,13,TRBJ2-7,-,TRBV2,-
CASSSPGTVGYTF,TGTGCCAGCAGCTCCCCCGGGACAGTGGGCTACACCTTC,13,TRBJ1-2,TRBD1,TRBV7-8,-
CASSLVGGLAGIHEQFF,TGTGCCAGCAGCTTAGTAGGCGGTCTAGCGGGTATCCATGAGCAGTTCTTC,17,TRBJ2-1,TRBD2,TRBV7-2,-
CASSSMVENEQFF,TGTGCCAGCAGCTCCATGGTGGAAAATGAGCAGTTCTTC,13,TRBJ2-1,-,TRBV7-9,-
CASTQINYGYTF,TGTGCCAGCACACAGATAAACTATGGCTACACCTTC,12,TRBJ1-2,-,TRBV2,-
CATQVVDTEAFF,TGTGCCACCCAAGTAGTGGACACTGAAGCTTTCTTT,12,TRBJ1-1,-,TRBV5-4,once
CASSIVGGQRSSYEQYF,TGTGCCAGTAGTATAGTGGGGGGACAGCGTTCGTCCTACGAGCAGTACTTC,17,TRBJ2-7,-,TRBV19,-
CASSLRRTYEQYF,TGTGCCAGCAGTTTGCGTCGAACCTACGAGCAGTACTTC,13,TRBJ2-7,-,TRBV28,-
CASRGGGFMNTEAFF,TGTGCCAGCAGGGGGGGCGGTTTTATGAACACTGAAGCTTTCTTT,15,TRBJ1-1,-,TRBV5-4,-
CASSLGVGLNTEAFF,TGTGCCAGCAGTTTAGGGGTCGGGCTGAACACTGAAGCTTTCTTT,15,TRBJ1-1,-,TRBV28,-
CASSFSTSEQYF,TGTGCCAGCAGTTTTTCGACATCCGAGCAGTACTTC,12,TRBJ2-7,-,TRBV28,once
CASSTTGPGYEQYF,TGTGCCAGCAGCACGACAGGGCCGGGCTACGAGCAGTACTTC,14,TRBJ2-7,TRBD1,TRBV11-1,-
CASSLPPEETQYF,TGCGCCAGCAGCTTGCCGCCAGAGGAGACCCAGTACTTC,13,TRBJ2-5,-,TRBV5-1,-